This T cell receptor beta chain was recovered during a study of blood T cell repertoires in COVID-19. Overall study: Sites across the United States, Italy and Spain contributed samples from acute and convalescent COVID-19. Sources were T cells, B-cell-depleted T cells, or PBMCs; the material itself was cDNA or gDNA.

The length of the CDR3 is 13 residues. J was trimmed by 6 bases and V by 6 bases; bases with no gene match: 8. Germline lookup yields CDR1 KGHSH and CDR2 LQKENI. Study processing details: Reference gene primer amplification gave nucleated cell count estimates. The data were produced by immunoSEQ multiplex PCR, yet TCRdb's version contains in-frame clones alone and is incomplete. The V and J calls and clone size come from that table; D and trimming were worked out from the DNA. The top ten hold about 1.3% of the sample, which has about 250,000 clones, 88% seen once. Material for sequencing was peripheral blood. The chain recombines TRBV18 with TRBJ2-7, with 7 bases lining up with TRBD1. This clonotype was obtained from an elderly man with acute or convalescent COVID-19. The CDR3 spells CASSQGDHFEQYF. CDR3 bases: TGTGCCAGCTCCCAGGGGGACCATTTCGAGCAGTACTTC. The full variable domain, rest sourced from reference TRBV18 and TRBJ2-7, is NAGVMQNPRHLVRRRGQEARLRCSPMKGHSHVYWYRQLPEEGLKFMVYLQKENIIDESGMPKERFSAEFPKEGPSILRIQQVVRGDSAAYFCASSQGDHFEQYFGPGTRLTVT.